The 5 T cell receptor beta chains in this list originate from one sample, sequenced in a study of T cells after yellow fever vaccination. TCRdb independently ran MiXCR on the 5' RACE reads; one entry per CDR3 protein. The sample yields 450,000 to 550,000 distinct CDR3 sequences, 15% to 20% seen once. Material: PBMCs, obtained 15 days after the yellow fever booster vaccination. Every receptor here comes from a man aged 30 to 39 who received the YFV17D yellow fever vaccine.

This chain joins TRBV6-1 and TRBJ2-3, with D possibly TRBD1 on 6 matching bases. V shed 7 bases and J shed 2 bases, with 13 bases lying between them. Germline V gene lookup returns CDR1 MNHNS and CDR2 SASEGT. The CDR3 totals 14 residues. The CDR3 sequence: CASKNNRDTDTQYF. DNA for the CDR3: TGTGCCAGCAAAAATAACAGGGACACAGATACGCAGTATTTT.

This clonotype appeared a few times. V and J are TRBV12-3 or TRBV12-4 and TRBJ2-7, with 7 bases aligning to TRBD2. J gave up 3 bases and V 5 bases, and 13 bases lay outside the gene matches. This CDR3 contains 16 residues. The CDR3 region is CASSAPSSGIRYEQYF. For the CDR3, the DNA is TGTGCCAGCAGTGCCCCCTCCAGCGGGATTCGCTACGAGCAGTACTTC.

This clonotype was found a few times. CDR3 nucleotide sequence: TGTGCCAGCACCCCCTTACAGAAAGAGACCCAGTACTTC. The encoded protein is CASTPLQKETQYF. The rearrangement links TRBV21-1 to TRBJ2-5; no check of the table's D call, TRBD1, against the DNA was made. TRBV21-1 is recorded as a pseudogene. This CDR3 spans 13 amino acids.

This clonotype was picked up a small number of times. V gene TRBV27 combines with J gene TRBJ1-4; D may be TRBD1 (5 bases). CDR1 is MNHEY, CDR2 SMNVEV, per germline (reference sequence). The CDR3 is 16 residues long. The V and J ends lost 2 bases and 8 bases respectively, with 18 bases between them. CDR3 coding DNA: TGTGCCAGCAGTTTAGGCCCAGGGTCCAAAGACGAAAAACTGTTTTTT. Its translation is CASSLGPGSKDEKLFF.

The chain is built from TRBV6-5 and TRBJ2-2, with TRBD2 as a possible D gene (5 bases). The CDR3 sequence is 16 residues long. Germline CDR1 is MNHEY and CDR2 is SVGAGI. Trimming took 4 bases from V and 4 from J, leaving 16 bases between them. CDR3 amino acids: CASSLWTASGTGELFF. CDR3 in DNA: TGTGCCAGCAGTTTATGGACTGCTTCAGGCACCGGGGAGCTGTTTTTT.